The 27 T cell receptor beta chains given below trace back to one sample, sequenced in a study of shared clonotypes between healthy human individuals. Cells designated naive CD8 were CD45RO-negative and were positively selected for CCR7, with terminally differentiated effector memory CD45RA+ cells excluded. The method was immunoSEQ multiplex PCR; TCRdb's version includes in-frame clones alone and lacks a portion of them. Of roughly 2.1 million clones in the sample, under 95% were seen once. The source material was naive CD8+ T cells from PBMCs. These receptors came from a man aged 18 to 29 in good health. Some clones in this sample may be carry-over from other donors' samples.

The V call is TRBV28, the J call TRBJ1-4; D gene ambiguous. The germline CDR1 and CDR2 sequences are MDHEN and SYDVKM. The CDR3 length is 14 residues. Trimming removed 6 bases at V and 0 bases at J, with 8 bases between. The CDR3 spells CASSFFATNEKLFF. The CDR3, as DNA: TGTGCCAGCAGCTTTTTTGCAACTAATGAAAAACTGTTTTTT.

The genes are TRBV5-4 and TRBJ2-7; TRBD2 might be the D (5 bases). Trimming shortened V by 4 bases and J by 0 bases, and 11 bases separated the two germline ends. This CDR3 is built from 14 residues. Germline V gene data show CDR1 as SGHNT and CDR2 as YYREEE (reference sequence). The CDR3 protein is CASSPGDISYEQYF. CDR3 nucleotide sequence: TGTGCCAGCAGCCCCGGGGATATCTCCTACGAGCAGTACTTC. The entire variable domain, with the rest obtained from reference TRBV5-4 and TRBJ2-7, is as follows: ETGVTQSPTHLIKTRGQQVTLRCSSQSGHNTVSWYQQALGQGPQFIFQYYREEENGRGNFPPRFSGLQFPNYSSELNVNALELDDSALYLCASSPGDISYEQYFGPGTRLTVT.

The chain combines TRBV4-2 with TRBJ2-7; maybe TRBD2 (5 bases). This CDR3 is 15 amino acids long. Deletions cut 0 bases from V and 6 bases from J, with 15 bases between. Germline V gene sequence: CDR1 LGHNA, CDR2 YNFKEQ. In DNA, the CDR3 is TGTGCCAGCAGCCAAGATCTTGAGGGAGTGGTCGAGCAGTACTTC. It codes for CASSQDLEGVVEQYF.

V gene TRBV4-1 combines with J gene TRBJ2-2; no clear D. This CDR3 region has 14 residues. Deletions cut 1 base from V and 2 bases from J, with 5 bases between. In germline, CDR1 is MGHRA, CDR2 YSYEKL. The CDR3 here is CASSQVSNTGELFF. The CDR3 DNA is TGCGCCAGCAGCCAAGTTAGCAACACCGGGGAGCTGTTTTTT.

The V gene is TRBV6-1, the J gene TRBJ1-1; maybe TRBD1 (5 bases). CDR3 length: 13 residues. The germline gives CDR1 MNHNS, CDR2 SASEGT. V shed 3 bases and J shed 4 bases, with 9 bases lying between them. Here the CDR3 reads CASSDQGGTEAFF. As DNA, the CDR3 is TGTGCCAGCAGTGACCAGGGAGGCACTGAAGCTTTCTTT.

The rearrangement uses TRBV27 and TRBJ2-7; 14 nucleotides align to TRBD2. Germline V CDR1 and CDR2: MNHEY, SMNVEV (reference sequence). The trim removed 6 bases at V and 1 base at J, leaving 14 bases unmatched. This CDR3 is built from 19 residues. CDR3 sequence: CASRQRTSGRSKTSYEQYF. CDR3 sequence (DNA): TGTGCCAGCAGACAACGGACTAGCGGGAGGAGTAAGACATCCTACGAGCAGTACTTC.

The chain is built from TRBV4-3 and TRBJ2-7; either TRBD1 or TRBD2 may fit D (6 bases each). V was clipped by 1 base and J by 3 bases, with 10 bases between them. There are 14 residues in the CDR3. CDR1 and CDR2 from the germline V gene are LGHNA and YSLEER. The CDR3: CASSQGTAGYEQYF. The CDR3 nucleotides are TGCGCCAGCAGCCAAGGGACAGCGGGCTACGAGCAGTACTTC.

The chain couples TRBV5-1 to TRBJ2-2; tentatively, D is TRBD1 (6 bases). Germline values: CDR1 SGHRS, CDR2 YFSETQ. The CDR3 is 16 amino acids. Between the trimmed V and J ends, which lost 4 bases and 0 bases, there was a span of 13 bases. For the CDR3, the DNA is TGCGCCAGCAGCCCCTACTGGGGGCCGAACACCGGGGAGCTGTTTTTT. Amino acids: CASSPYWGPNTGELFF.

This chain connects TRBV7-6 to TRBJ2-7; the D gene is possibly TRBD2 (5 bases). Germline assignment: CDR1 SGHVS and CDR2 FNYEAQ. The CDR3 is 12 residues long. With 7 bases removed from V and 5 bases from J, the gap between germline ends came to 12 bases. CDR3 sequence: CASKGLGNEQYF. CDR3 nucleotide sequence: TGTGCCAGCAAGGGCCTCGGGAACGAGCAGTACTTC.

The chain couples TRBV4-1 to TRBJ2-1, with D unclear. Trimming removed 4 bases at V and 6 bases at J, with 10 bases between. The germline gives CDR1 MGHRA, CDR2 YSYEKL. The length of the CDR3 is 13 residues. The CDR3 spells CASSLGIRNEQFF. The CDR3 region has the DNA TGCGCCAGCAGCCTTGGTATCCGCAATGAGCAGTTCTTC.

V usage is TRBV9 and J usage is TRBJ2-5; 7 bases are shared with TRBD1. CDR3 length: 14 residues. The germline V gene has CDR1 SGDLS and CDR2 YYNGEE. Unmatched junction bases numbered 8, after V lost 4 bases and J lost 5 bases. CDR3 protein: CASSPLDRVETQYF. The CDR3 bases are TGTGCCAGCAGCCCCCTCGACAGGGTTGAGACCCAGTACTTC.

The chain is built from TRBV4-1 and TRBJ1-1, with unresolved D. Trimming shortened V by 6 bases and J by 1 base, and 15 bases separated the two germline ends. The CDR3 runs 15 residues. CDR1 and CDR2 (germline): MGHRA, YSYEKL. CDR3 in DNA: TGCGCCAGCAGTCCTCCGGTGGTCACGAACACTGAAGCTTTCTTT. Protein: CASSPPVVTNTEAFF.

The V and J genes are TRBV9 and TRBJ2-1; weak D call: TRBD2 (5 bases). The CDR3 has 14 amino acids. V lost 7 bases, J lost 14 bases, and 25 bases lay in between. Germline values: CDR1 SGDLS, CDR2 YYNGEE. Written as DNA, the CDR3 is TGTGCCAGCTCTCCAGAGGAAATAGCGCCCTTGGAGTTCTTC. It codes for CASSPEEIAPLEFF.

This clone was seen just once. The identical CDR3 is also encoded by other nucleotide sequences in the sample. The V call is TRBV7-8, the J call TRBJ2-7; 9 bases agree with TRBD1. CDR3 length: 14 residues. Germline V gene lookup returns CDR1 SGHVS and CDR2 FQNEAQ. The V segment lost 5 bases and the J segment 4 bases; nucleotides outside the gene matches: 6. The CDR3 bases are TGTGCCAGCAGCCTAGGGACAGGGCCTTACGAGCAGTACTTC. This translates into CASSLGTGPYEQYF.

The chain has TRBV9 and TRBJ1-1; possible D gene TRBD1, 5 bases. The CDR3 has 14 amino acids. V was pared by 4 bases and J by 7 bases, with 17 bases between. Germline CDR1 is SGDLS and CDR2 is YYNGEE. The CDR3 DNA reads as TGTGCCAGCAGCCCGCCTGAGAGGGGAAGTGAAGCTTTCTTT. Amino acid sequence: CASSPPERGSEAFF.

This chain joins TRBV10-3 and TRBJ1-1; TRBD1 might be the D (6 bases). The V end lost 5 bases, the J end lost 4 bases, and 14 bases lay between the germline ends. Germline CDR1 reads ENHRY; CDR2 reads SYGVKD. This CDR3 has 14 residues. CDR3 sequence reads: CAISLDSLSTEAFF. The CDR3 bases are TGTGCCATCAGTCTGGACAGTCTATCCACTGAAGCTTTCTTT.

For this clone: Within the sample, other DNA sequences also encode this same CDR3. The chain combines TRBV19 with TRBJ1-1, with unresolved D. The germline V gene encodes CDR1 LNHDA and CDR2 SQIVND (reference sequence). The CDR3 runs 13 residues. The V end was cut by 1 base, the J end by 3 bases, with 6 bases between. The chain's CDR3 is CASSIGRHTEAFF. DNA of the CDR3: TGTGCCAGTAGTATAGGGCGGCACACTGAAGCTTTCTTT.

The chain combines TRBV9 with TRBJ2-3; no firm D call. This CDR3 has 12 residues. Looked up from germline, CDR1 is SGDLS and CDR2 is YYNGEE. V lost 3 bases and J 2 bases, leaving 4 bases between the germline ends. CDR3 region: CASSEDTDTQYF. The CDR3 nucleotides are TGTGCCAGCAGCGAGGACACAGATACGCAGTATTTT.

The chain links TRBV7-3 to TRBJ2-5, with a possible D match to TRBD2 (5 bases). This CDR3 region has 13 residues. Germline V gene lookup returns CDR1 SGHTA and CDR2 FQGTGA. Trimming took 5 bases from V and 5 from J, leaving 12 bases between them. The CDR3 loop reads CASSPRETETQYF. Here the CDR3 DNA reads TGTGCCAGCAGCCCCCGGGAAACTGAGACCCAGTACTTC.

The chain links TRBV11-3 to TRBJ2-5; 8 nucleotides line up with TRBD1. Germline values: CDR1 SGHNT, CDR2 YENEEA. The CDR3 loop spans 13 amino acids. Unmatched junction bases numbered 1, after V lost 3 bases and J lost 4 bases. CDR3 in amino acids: CASSLDRAETQYF. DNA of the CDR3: TGTGCCAGCAGCTTGGACAGGGCAGAGACCCAGTACTTC. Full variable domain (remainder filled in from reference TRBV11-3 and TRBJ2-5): EAGVVQSPRYKIIEKKQPVAFWCNPISGHNTLYWYLQNLGQGPELLIRYENEEAVDDSQLPKDRFSAERLKGVDSTLKIQPAELGDSAVYLCASSLDRAETQYFGPGTRLLVL.

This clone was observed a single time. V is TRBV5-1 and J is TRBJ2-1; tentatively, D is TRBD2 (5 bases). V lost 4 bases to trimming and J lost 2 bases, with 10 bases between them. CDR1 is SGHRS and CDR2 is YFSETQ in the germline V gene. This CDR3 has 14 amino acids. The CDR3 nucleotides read TGCGCCAGCAGCCCAACTAGGGCCTACAATGAGCAGTTCTTC. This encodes CASSPTRAYNEQFF.

The CDR3 DNA reads TGTGCCAGCAGCCCGATGAAACAGGGCACCGGGGAGCTGTTTTTT. Its translation is CASSPMKQGTGELFF. The chain carries TRBV6-5 and TRBJ2-2, with D possibly being TRBD1 (6 bases). The V end lost 6 bases, the J end lost 4 bases, and 15 bases lay between the germline ends. CDR3 length: 15 residues. Germline CDR1 is MNHEY and CDR2 is SVGAGI.

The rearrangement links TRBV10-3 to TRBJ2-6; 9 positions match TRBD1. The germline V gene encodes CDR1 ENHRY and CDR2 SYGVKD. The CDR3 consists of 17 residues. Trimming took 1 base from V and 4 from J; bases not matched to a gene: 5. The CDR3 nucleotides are TGTGCCATCAGTGAGTGGGACAGGGCCTCCGGGGCCAACGTCCTGACTTTC. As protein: CAISEWDRASGANVLTF.

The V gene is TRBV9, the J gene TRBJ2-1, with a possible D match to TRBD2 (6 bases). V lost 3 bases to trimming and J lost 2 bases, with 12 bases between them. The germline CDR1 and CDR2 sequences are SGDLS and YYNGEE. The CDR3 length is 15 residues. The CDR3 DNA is TGTGCCAGCAGCGAGTGGGGGGAGCCCTACAATGAGCAGTTCTTC. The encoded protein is CASSEWGEPYNEQFF.

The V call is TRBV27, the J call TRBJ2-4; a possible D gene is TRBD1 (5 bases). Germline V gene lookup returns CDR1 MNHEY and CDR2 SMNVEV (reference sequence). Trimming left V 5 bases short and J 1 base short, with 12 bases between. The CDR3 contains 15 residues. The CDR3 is CASSAQGLAKNIQYF. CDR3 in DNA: TGTGCCAGCAGTGCGCAGGGATTGGCCAAAAACATTCAGTACTTC.

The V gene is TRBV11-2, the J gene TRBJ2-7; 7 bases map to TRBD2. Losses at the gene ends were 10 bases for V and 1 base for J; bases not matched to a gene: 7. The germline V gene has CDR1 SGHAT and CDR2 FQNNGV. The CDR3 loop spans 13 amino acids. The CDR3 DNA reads TGTGCCACCAAGCGGGACGGGTCCTACGAGCAGTACTTC. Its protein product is CATKRDGSYEQYF.

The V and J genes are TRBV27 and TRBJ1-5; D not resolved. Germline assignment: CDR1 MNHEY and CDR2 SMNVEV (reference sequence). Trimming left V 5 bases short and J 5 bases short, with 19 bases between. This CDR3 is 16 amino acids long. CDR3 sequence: CASSPGGFQAYQPQHF. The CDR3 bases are TGTGCCAGCAGTCCCGGAGGGTTCCAGGCCTATCAGCCCCAGCATTTT.